The text below deals with one T cell receptor (beta chain). Germline-derived CDR1 and CDR2 are ENHRY and SYGVKD. Losses at the gene ends were 10 bases for V and 3 bases for J; bases not matched to a gene: 4. The CDR3 is made up of 12 amino acids. The record originates from a study of cytomegalovirus exposure and HLA in healthy donors. Use of 60 Vbeta and 13 Jbeta primers characterized the PCR. Assay: immunoSEQ multiplex PCR; the TCRdb copy retains only in-frame clones and omits some. Of more than 100,000 clones listed, 77% are singletons. Among the donors, all were healthy bone marrow donors. The rearrangement uses TRBV10-3 and TRBJ2-5; 8 nucleotides agree with TRBD2. The sample consisted of PBMCs. The TCR was taken from a human donor in good health. The DNA for the CDR3 is TGTGCCACCAAAGCGGGAGAAGAGACCCAGTACTTC. It encodes CATKAGEETQYF.